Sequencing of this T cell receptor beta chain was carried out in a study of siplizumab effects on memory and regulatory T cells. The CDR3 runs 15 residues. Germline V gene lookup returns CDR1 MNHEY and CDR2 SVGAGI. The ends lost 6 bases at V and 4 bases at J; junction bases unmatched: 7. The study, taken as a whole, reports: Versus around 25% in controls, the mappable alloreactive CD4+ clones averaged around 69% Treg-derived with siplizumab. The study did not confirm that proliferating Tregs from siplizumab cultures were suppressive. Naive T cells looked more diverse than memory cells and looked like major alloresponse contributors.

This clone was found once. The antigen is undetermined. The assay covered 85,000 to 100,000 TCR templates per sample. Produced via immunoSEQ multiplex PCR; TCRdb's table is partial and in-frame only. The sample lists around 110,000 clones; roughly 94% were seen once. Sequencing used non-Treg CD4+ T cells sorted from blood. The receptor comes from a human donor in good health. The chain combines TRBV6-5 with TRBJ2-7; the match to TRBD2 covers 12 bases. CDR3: CASRATSGGSYEQYF. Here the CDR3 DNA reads TGTGCCAGCAGGGCGACTAGCGGGGGATCGTACGAGCAGTACTTC.